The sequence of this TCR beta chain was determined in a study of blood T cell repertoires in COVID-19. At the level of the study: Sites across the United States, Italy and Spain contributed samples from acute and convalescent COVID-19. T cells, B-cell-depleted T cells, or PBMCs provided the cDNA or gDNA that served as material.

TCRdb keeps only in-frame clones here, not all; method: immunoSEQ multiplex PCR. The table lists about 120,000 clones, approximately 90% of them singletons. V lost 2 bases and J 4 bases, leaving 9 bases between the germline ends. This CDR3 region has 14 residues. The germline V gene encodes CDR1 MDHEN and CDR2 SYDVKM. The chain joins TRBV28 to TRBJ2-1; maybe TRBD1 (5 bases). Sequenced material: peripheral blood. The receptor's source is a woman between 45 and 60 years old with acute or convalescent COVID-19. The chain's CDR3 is CASSLLTGYNEQFF. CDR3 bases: TGTGCCAGCAGTTTACTAACAGGATACAATGAGCAGTTCTTC.